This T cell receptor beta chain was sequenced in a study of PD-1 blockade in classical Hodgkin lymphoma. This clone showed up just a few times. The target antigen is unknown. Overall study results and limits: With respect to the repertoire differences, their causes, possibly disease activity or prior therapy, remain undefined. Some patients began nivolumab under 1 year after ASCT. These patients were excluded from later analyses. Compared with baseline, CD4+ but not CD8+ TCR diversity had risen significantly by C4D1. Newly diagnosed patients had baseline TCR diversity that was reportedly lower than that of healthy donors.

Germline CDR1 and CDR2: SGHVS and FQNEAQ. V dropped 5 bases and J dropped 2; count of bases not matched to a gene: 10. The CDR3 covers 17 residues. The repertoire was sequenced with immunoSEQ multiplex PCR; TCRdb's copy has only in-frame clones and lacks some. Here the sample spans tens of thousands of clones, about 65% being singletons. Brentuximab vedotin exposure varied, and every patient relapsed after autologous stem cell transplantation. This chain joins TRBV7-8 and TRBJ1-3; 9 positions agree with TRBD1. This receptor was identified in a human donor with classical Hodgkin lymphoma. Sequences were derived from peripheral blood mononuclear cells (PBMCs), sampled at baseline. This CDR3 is CASSLLSGQGTGNTIYF. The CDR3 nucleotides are TGTGCCAGCAGCCTGCTATCGGGACAGGGTACTGGAAACACCATATATTTT. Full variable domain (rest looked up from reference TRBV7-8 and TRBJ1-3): GAGVSQSPRYKVAKRGQDVALRCDPISGHVSLFWYQQALGQGPEFLTYFQNEAQLDKSGLPSDRFFAERPEGSVSTLKIQRTQQEDSAVYLCASSLLSGQGTGNTIYFGEGSWLTVV.